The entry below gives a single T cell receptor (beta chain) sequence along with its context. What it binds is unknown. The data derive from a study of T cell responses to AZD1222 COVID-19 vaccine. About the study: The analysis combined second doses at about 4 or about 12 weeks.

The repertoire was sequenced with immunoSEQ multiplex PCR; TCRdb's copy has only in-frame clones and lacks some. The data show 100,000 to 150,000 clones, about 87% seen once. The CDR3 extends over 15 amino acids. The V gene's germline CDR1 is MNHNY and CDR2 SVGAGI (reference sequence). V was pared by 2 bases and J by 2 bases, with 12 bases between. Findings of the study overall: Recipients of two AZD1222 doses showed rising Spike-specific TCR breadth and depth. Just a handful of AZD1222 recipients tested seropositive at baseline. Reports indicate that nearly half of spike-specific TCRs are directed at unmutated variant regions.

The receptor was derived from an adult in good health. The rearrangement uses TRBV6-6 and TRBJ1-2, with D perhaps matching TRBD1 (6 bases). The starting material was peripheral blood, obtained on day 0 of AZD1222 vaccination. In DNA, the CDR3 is TGTGCCAGCAGTTACCCCGGACAGTTCAACTATGGCTACACCTTC. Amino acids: CASSYPGQFNYGYTF.